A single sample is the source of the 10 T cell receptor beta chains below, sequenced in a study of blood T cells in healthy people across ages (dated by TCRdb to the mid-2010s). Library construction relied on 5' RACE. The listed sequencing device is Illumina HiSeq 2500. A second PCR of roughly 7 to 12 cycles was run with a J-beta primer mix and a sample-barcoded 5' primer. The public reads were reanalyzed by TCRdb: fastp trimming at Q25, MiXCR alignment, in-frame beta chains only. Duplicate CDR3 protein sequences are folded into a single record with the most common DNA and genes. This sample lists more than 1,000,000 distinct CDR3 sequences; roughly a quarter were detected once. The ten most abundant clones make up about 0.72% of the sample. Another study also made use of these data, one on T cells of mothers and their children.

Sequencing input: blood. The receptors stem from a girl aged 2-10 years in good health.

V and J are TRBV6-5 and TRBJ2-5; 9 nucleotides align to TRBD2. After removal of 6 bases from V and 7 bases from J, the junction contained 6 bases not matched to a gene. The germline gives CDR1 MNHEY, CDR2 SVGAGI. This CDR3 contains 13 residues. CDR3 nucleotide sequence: TGTGCCAGCAGCCGCGGGGGGGCGGCGACCCAGTACTTC. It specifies CASSRGGAATQYF.

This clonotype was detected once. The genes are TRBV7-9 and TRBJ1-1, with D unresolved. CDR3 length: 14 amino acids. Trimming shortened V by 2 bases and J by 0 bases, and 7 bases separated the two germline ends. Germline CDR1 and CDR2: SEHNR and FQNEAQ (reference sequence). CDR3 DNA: TGTGCCAGCAGCTTAAACGAATTGAACACTGAAGCTTTCTTT. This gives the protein CASSLNELNTEAFF.

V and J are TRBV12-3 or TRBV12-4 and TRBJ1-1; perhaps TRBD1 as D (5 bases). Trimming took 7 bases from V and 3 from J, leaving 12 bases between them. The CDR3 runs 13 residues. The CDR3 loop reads CASTIDSYTEAFF. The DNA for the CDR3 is TGTGCCAGCACGATAGACAGTTACACTGAAGCTTTCTTT.

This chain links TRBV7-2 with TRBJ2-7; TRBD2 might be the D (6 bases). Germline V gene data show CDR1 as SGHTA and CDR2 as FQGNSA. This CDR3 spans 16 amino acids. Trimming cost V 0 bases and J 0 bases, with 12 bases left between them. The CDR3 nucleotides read TGTGCCAGCAGCTTAGCGGTCTGGCGGGACTCCTACGAGCAGTACTTC. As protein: CASSLAVWRDSYEQYF.

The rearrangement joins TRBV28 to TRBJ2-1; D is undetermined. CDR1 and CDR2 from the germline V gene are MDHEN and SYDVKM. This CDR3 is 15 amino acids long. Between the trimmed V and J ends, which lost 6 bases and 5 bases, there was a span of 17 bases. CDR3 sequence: CASSPWRQANNEQFF. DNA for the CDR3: TGTGCCAGCAGCCCTTGGAGACAAGCGAACAATGAGCAGTTCTTC.

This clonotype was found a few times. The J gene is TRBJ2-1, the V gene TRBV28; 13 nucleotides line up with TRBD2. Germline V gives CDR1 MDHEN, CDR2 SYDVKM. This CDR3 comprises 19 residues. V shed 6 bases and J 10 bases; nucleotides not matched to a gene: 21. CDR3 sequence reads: CASSTGQFRTSGGMNEQFF. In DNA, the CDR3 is TGTGCCAGCAGCACAGGGCAGTTCCGGACTAGCGGGGGAATGAACGAGCAGTTCTTC.

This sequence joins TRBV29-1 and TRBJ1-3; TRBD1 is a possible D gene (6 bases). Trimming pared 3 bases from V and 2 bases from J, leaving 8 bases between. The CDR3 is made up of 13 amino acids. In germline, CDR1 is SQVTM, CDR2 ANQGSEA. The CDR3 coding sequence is TGCAGCGTTGACACAGGGACTGGAAACACCATATATTTT. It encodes CSVDTGTGNTIYF.

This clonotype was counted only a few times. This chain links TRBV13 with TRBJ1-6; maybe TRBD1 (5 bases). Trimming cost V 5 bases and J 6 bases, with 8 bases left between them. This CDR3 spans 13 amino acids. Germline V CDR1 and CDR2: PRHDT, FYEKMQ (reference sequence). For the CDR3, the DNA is TGTGCCAGCAGCGCGGGGGGTAATTCACCCCTCCACTTT. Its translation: CASSAGGNSPLHF.

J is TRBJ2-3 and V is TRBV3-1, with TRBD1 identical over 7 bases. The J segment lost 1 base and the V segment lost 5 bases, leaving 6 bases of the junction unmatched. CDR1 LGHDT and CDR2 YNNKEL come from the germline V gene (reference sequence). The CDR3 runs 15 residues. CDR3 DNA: TGTGCCAGCAGCGACAGGGAAAGGGGCACAGATACGCAGTATTTT. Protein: CASSDRERGTDTQYF.

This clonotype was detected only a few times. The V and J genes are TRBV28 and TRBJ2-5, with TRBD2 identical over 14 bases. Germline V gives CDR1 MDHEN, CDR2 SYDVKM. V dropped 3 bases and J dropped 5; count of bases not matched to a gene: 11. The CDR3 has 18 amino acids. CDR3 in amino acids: CASSFSPLTSGRVETQYF. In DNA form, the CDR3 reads TGTGCCAGCAGTTTCAGTCCCCTGACTAGCGGGAGGGTGGAGACCCAGTACTTC. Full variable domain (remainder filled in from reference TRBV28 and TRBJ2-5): DVKVTQSSRYLVKRTGEKVFLECVQDMDHENMFWYRQDPGLGLRLIYFSYDVKMKEKGDIPEGYSVSREKKERFSLILESASTNQTSMYLCASSFSPLTSGRVETQYFGPGTRLLVL.